This T cell receptor beta chain was obtained from a study of blood T cell repertoires in COVID-19. Study-level background: T cells, B-cell-depleted T cells, or PBMCs supplied cDNA or gDNA.

V lost 2 bases to trimming and J lost 10 bases; unmatched junction nucleotides: 8. The CDR3 is 15 residues long. Germline CDR1 is LGHNA and CDR2 is YSLEER. This clone was seen only once. Original processing notes: The authors estimated nucleated cell counts from reference gene primer amplification. Libraries were prepared by immunoSEQ multiplex PCR; TCRdb keeps only in-frame clonotypes and omits some of them. V and J calls and clone size follow that table, whereas D and trimming were derived from the DNA. The table includes roughly 160,000 clones, 85% to 95% detected once. This clonotype originated in a man aged 50-59 years with acute or convalescent COVID-19. The specimen sequenced was peripheral blood. V and J are TRBV4-3 and TRBJ2-5; 12 bases are shared with TRBD2. The CDR3 protein is CASSQSLLAGGGQYF. DNA for the CDR3: TGCGCCAGCAGCCAATCGCTCCTAGCGGGGGGGGGCCAGTACTTC.